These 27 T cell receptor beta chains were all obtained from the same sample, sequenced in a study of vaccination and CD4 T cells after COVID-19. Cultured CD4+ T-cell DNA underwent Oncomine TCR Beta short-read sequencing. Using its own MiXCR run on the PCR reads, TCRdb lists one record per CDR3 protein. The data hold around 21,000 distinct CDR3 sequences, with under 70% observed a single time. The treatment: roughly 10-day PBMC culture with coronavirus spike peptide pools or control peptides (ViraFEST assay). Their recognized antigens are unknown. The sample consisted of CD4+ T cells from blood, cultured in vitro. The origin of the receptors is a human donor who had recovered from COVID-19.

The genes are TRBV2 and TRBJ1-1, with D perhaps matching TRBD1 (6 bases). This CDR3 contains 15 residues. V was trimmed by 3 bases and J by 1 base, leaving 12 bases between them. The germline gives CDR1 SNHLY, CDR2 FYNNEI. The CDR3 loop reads CASSEQGPGNTEAFF. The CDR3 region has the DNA TGTGCCAGCAGTGAGCAGGGGCCTGGGAACACTGAAGCTTTCTTT.

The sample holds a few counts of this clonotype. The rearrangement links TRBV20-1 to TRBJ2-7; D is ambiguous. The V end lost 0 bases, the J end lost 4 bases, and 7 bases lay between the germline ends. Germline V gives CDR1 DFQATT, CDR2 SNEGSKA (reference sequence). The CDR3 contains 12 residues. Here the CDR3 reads CSAREPGYEQYF. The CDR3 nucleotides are TGCAGTGCTAGAGAACCTGGATACGAGCAGTACTTC.

CDR3 region: CSARGPDRSGYTF. DNA of the CDR3: TGCAGTGCTAGAGGCCCGGACAGGAGTGGCTACACCTTC. The V call is TRBV20-1, the J call TRBJ1-2; TRBD1 matches 7 bases. CDR1 is DFQATT and CDR2 is SNEGSKA in the germline V gene (reference sequence). The ends lost 1 base at V and 7 bases at J; junction bases unmatched: 6. The CDR3 sequence is 13 residues long.

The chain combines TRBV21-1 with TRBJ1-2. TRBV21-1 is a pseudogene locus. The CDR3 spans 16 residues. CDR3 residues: CASSKRARQKNYGYTF. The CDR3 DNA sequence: TGTGCCAGCAGCAAAAGGGCCCGACAGAAGAACTATGGCTACACCTTC.

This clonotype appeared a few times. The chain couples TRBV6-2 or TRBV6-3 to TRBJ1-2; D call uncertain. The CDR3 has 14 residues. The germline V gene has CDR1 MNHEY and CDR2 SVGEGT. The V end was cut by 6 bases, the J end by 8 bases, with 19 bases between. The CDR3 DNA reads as TGTGCCAGCAGCCGCTCGGGAGGCAGTTGGGGCTACACCTTC. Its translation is CASSRSGGSWGYTF.

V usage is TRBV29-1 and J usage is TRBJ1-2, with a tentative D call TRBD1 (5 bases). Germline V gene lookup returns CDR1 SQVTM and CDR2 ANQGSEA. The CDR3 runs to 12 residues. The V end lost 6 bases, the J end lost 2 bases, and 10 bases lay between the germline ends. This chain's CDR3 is CSVGTANYGYTF. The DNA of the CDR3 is TGCAGCGTCGGGACGGCAAACTATGGCTACACCTTC.

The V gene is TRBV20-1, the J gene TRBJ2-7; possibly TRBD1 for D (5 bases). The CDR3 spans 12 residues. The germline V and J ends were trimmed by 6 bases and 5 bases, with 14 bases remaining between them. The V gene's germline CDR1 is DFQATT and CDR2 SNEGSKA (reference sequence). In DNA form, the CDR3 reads TGCAGTGCCCTTGGACATGAGAACGAGCAGTACTTC. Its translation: CSALGHENEQYF.

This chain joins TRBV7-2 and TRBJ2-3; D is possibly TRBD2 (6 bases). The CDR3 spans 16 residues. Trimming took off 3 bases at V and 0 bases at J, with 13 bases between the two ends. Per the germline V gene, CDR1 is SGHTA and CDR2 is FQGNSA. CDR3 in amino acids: CASSFLAGTSTDTQYF. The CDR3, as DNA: TGTGCCAGCAGCTTTCTGGCGGGGACTAGCACAGATACGCAGTATTTT.

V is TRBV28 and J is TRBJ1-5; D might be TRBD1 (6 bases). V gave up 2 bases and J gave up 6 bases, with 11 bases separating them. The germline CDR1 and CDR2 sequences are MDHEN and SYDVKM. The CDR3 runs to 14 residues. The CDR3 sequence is CASSLRGAGQPQHF. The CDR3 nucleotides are TGTGCCAGCAGTTTAAGGGGGGCCGGTCAGCCCCAGCATTTT.

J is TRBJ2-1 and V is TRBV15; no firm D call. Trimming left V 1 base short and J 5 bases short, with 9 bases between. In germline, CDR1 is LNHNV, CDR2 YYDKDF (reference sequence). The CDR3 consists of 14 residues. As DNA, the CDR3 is TGTGCCACCAGCAGAGGTCAGCCTCACAATGAGCAGTTCTTC. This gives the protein CATSRGQPHNEQFF.

The CDR3 DNA reads as TGTGCCATCACCGGGACCCCAGGCTACGAGCAGTACTTC. Amino acids: CAITGTPGYEQYF. V usage is TRBV10-3 and J usage is TRBJ2-7; D is tentatively TRBD1 or TRBD2 (5 bases each). The CDR3 is 13 amino acids. Germline loops: CDR1 ENHRY, CDR2 SYGVKD. Trimming left V 7 bases short and J 3 bases short, with 13 bases between.

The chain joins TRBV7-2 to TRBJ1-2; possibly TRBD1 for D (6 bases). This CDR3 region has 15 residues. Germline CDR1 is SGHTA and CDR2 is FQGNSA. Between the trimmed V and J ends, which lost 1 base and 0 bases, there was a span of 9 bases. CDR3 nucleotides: TGTGCCAGCAGCTTAGTTGGGGGCCCTAACTATGGCTACACCTTC. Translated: CASSLVGGPNYGYTF. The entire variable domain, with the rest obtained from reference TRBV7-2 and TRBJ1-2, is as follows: GAGVSQSPSNKVTEKGKDVELRCDPISGHTALYWYRQSLGQGLEFLIYFQGNSAPDKSGLPSDRFSAERTGGSVSTLTIQRTQQEDSAVYLCASSLVGGPNYGYTFGSGTRLTVV.

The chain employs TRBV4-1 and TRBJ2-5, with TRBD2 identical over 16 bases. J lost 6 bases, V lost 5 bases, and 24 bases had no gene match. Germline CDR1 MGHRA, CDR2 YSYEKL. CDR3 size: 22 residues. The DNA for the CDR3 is TGCGCCAGCAGCTCTCACCCTGGACAGGACGGGACTAGCGGGAGGGCCAGGAAGACCCAGTACTTC. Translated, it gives CASSSHPGQDGTSGRARKTQYF.

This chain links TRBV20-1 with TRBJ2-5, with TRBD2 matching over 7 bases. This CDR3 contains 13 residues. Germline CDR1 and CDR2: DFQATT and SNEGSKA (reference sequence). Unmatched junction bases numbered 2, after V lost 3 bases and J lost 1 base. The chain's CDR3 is CSARRGSQETQYF. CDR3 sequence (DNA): TGCAGTGCTAGGCGGGGGAGCCAAGAGACCCAGTACTTC.

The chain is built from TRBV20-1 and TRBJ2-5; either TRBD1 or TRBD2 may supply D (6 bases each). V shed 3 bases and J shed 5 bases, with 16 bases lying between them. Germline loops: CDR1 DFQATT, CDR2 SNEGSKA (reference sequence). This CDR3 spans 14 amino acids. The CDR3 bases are TGCAGTGCTAGGGGGTCGGGGGCCGGGGAGACCCAGTACTTC. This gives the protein CSARGSGAGETQYF.

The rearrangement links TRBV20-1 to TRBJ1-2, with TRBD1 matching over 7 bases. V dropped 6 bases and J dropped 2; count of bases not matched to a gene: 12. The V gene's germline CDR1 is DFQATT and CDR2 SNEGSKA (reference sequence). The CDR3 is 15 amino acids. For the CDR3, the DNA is TGCAGTGCCCCGGGGGAAAAGGGGGCAAACTATGGCTACACCTTC. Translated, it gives CSAPGEKGANYGYTF.

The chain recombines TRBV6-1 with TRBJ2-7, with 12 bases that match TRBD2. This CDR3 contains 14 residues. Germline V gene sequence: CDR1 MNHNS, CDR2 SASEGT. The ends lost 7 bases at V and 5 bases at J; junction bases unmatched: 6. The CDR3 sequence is CASTRTSGTNEQYF. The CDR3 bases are TGTGCCAGCACTCGGACTAGCGGGACCAACGAGCAGTACTTC.

The CDR3 bases are TGTGCCAGTACCCGGACAGGGGGACACACCGGGGAGCTGTTTTTT. Amino acids: CASTRTGGHTGELFF. The V gene is TRBV19, the J gene TRBJ2-2; 10 bases map to TRBD1. Germline V gene lookup returns CDR1 LNHDA and CDR2 SQIVND (reference sequence). The CDR3 consists of 15 residues. Trimming took 7 bases from V and 3 from J; bases not matched to a gene: 5.

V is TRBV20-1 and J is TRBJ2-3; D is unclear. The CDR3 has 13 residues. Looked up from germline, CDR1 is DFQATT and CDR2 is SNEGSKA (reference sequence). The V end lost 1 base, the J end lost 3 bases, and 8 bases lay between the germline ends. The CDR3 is CSARGAATDTQYF. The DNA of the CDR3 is TGCAGTGCTAGAGGGGCAGCGACAGATACGCAGTATTTT.

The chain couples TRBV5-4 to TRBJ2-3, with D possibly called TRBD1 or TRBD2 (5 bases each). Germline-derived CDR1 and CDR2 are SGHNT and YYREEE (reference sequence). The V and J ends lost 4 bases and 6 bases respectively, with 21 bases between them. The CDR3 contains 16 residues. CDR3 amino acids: CASSPGTAKRTDTQYF. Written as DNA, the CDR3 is TGTGCCAGCAGCCCCGGGACGGCAAAGCGAACCGATACGCAGTATTTT.

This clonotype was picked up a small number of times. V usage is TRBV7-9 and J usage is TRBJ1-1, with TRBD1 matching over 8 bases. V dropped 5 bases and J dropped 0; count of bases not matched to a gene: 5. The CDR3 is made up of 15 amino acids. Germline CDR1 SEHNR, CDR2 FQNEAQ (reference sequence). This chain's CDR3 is CASSPGQVMNTEAFF. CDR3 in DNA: TGTGCCAGCAGCCCGGGACAGGTCATGAACACTGAAGCTTTCTTT.

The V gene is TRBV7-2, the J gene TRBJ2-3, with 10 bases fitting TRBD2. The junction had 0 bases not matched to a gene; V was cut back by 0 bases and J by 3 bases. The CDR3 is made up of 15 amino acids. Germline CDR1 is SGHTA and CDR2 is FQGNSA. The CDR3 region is CASSLASGRTDTQYF. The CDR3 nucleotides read TGTGCCAGCAGCTTAGCTAGCGGGAGGACAGATACGCAGTATTTT.

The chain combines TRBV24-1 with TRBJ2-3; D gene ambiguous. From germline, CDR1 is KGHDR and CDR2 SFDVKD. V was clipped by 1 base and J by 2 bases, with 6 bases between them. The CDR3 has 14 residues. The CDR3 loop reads CATSDLTDTDTQYF. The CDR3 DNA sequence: TGTGCCACCAGTGATTTAACAGACACAGATACGCAGTATTTT.

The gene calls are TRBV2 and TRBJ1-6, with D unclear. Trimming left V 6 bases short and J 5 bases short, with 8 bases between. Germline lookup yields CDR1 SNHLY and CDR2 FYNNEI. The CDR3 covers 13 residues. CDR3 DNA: TGTGCCAGCAGCAGATCCAATAATTCACCCCTCCACTTT. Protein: CASSRSNNSPLHF.

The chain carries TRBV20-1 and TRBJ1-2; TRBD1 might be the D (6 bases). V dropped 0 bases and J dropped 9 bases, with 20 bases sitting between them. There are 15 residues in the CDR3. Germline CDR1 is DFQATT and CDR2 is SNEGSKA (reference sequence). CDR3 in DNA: TGCAGTGCTAGAGATAGCTCAGGGGCAAGGGGAAGCTACACCTTC. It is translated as CSARDSSGARGSYTF.

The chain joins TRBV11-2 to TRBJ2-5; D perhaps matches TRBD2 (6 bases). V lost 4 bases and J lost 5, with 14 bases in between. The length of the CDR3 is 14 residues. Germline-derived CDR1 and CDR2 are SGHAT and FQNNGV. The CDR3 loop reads CASSSPSSGETQYF. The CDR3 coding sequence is TGTGCCAGCAGCTCACCCTCGAGCGGGGAGACCCAGTACTTC. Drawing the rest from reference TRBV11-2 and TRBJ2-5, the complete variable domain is EAGVAQSPRYKIIEKRQSVAFWCNPISGHATLYWYQQILGQGPKLLIQFQNNGVVDDSQLPKDRFSAERLKGVDSTLKIQPAKLEDSAVYLCASSSPSSGETQYFGPGTRLLVL.

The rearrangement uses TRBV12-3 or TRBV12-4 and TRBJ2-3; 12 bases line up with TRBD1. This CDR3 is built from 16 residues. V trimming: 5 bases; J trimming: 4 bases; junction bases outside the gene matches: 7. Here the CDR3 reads CASSLPGQGAADTQYF. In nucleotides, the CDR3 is TGTGCCAGCAGTCTCCCGGGACAGGGGGCCGCAGATACGCAGTATTTT.